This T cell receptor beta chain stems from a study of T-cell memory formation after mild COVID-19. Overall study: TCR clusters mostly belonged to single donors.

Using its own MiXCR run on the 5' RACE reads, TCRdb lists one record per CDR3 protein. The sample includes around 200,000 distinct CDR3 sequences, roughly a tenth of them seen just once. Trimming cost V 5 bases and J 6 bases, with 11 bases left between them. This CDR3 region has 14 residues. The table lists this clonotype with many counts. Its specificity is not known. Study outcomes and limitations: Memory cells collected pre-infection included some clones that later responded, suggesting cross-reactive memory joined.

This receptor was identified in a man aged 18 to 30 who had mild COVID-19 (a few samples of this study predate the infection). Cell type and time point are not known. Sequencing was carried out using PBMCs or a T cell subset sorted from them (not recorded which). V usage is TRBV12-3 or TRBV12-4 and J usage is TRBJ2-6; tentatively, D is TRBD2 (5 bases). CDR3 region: CASSEREQANVLTF. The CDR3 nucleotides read TGTGCCAGCAGTGAGAGGGAGCAGGCCAACGTCCTGACTTTC.